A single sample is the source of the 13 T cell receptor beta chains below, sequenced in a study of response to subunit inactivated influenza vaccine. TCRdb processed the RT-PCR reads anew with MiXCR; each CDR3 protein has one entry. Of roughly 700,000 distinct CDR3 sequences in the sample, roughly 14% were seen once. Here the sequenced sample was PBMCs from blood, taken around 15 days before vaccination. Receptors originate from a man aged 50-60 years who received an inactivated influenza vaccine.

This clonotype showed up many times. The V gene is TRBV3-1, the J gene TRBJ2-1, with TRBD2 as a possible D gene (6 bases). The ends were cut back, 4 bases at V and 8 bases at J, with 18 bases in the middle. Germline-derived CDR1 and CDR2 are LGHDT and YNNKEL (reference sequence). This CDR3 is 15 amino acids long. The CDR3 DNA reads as TGTGCCAGCAGCCCGGAGGTAGCGGACAAGGATGAGCAGTTCTTC. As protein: CASSPEVADKDEQFF.

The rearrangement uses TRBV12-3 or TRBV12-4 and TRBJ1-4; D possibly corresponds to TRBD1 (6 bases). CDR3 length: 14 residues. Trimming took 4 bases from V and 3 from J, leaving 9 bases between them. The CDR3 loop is CASSWDTANEKLFF. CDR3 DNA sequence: TGTGCCAGCAGTTGGGACACGGCTAATGAAAAACTGTTTTTT.

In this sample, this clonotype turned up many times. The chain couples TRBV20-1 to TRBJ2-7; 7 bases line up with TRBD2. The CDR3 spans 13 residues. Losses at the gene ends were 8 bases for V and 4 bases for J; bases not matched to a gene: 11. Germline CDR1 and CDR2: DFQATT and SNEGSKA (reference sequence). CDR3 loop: CSTKTSLGYEQYF. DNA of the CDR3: TGCAGTACTAAGACTAGCCTGGGGTACGAGCAGTACTTC.

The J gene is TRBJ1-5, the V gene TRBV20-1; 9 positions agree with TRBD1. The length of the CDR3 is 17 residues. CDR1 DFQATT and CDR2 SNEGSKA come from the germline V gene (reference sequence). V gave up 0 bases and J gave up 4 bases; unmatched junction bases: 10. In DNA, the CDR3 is TGCAGTGCTAGAGATCGGGACAGGGTGGTCCGAAATCAGCCCCAGCATTTT. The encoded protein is CSARDRDRVVRNQPQHF.

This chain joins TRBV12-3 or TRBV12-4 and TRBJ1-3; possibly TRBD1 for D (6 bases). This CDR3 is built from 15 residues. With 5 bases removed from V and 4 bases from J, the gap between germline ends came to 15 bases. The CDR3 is CASSRNRASGNTIYF. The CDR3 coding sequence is TGTGCCAGCAGTCGCAACAGGGCTTCCGGAAACACCATATATTTT.

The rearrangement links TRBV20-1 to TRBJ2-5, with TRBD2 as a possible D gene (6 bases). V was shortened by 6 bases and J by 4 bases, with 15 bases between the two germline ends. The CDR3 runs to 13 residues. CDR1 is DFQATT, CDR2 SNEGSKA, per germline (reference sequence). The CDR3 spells CSAQRAVGETQYF. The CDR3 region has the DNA TGCAGTGCCCAGCGGGCGGTTGGAGAGACCCAGTACTTC.

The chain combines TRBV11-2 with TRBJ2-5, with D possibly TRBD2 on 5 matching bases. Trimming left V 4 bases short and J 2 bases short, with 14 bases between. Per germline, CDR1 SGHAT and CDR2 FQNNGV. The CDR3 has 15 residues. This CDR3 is CASSSIRGRQETQYF. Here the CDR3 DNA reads TGTGCCAGCAGCTCTATTCGGGGTCGGCAAGAGACCCAGTACTTC.

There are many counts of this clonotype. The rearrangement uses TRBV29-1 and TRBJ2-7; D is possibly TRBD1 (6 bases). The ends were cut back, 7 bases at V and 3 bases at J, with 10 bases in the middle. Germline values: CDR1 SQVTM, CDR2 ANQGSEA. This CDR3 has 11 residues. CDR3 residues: CSAQQGYEQYF. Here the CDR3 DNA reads TGCAGCGCTCAACAGGGCTACGAGCAGTACTTC.

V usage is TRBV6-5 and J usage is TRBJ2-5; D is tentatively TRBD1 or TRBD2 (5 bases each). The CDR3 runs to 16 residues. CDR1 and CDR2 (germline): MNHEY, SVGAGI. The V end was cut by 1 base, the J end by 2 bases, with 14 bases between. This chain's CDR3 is CASSYLGAGRQETQYF. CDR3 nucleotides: TGTGCCAGCAGTTACTTAGGGGCGGGTCGGCAAGAGACCCAGTACTTC.

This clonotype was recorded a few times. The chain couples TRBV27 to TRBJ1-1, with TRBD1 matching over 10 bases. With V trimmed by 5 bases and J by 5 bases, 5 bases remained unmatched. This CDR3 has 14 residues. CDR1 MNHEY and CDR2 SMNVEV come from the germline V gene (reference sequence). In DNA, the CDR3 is TGTGCCAGCAGTAGAGACAGGGGGCTTACTGAAGCTTTCTTT. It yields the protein CASSRDRGLTEAFF.

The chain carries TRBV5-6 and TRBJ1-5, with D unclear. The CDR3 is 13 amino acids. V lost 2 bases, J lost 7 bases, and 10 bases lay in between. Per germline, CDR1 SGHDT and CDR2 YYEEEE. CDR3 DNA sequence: TGTGCCAGCAGCTTCGGGGAGCGGCAGCCCCAGCATTTT. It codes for CASSFGERQPQHF.

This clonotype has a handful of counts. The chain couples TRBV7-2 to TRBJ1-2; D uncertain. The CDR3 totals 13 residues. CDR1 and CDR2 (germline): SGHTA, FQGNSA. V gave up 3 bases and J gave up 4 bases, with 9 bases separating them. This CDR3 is CASSFDRPYGYTF. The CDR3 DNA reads TGTGCCAGCAGCTTCGACCGACCCTATGGCTACACCTTC. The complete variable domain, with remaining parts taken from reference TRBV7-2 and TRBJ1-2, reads GAGVSQSPSNKVTEKGKDVELRCDPISGHTALYWYRQSLGQGLEFLIYFQGNSAPDKSGLPSDRFSAERTGGSVSTLTIQRTQQEDSAVYLCASSFDRPYGYTFGSGTRLTVV.

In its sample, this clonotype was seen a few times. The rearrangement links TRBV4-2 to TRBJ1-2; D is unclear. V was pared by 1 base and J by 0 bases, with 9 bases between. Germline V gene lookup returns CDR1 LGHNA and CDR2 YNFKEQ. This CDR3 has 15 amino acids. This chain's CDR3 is CASSQVGSTNYGYTF. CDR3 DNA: TGTGCCAGCAGCCAAGTGGGCAGCACTAACTATGGCTACACCTTC.